These 19 T cell receptor beta chains share one sample of origin, sequenced in a study of blood T cell repertoires in COVID-19. Assay: immunoSEQ multiplex PCR; the TCRdb copy retains only in-frame clones and omits some. Of approximately 150,000 clones in the sample, approximately 81% were seen once. Sequenced sample: PBMCs or T cells enriched from blood (not recorded which). These receptors all come from a man in his sixties who had recovered from COVID-19.

The CDR3 reads CASSPPRDRVKAFF. The CDR3 coding sequence is TGTGCCAGCAGCCCACCGCGGGACAGGGTAAAAGCTTTCTTT. V gene TRBV5-8 combines with J gene TRBJ1-1; TRBD1 matches at 9 bases. The ends lost 4 bases at V and 9 bases at J; junction bases unmatched: 10. The CDR3 has 14 residues. Germline CDR1 SGHTS, CDR2 YDEGEE.

The chain carries TRBV10-2 and TRBJ1-1; the D is unclear. The ends were cut back, 2 bases at V and 3 bases at J, with 4 bases in the middle. CDR1 WSHSY and CDR2 SAAADI come from the germline V gene. The length of the CDR3 is 12 residues. CDR3 amino acids: CASSEEHTEAFF. DNA of the CDR3: TGCGCCAGCAGTGAGGAGCACACTGAAGCTTTCTTT.

The chain couples TRBV5-6 to TRBJ1-5; 7 bases fit TRBD1. V was clipped by 6 bases and J by 1 base; unmatched bases: 10. The germline gives CDR1 SGHDT, CDR2 YYEEEE. CDR3 length: 16 residues. The CDR3, as DNA: TGTGCCAGCAACAAACAGGGGTCCGTGAGCAATCAGCCCCAGCATTTT. This encodes CASNKQGSVSNQPQHF.

The chain uses TRBV6-5 and TRBJ2-3, with D possibly TRBD1 on 5 matching bases. The V and J ends lost 5 bases and 2 bases respectively, with 8 bases between them. This CDR3 region has 13 residues. Germline V CDR1 and CDR2: MNHEY, SVGAGI. The CDR3 nucleotides read TGTGCCAGCAGTACAGGTCTCACAGATACGCAGTATTTT. Its translation is CASSTGLTDTQYF.

This clone was detected only once. The J gene is TRBJ1-1, the V gene TRBV30; unclear D gene. The CDR3 consists of 13 residues. Germline lookup yields CDR1 GTSNPN and CDR2 SVGIG (reference sequence). V was pared by 3 bases and J by 5 bases, with 13 bases between. The CDR3 DNA reads TGTGCCTGGAGGCGGCTTGGCTTAACTGAAGCTTTCTTT. It translates to CAWRRLGLTEAFF.

J is TRBJ2-1 and V is TRBV29-1; the D gene is possibly TRBD2 (6 bases). Trimming stripped 8 bases from V and 9 bases from J, with 20 bases between. Germline loops: CDR1 SQVTM, CDR2 ANQGSEA. The CDR3 covers 13 residues. CDR3 nucleotide sequence: TGCAGCCTCGTTAGGGGAGGACGGGGTGAGCAGTTCTTC. Translating it yields CSLVRGGRGEQFF.

This chain uses TRBV18 with TRBJ2-7; maybe TRBD1 (6 bases). The V and J ends lost 3 bases and 3 bases respectively, with 12 bases between them. The CDR3 consists of 14 residues. Germline V gene sequence: CDR1 KGHSH, CDR2 LQKENI. CDR3 coding DNA: TGTGCCAGCTCACCTCGGGAAGGGGGCTACGAGCAGTACTTC. Protein: CASSPREGGYEQYF.

The chain employs TRBV9 and TRBJ2-3; D perhaps matches TRBD2 (6 bases). The ends were cut back, 2 bases at V and 6 bases at J, with 16 bases in the middle. Germline V gene lookup returns CDR1 SGDLS and CDR2 YYNGEE. There are 15 residues in the CDR3. The CDR3 coding sequence is TGTGCCAGCAGCGTGACGGAGGGGTTGCCCGATACGCAGTATTTT. Protein sequence: CASSVTEGLPDTQYF.

This chain joins TRBV7-9 and TRBJ1-2; D is possibly TRBD1 (6 bases). V lost 3 bases and J lost 2, with 10 bases in between. Germline CDR1 and CDR2: SEHNR and FQNEAQ (reference sequence). The CDR3 consists of 14 residues. The CDR3 loop is CASSFPGVNYGYTF. CDR3 coding DNA: TGTGCCAGCAGCTTTCCAGGGGTGAACTATGGCTACACCTTC. The variable domain in full, with the rest retrieved from reference TRBV7-9 and TRBJ1-2, is DTGVSQNPRHKITKRGQNVTFRCDPISEHNRLYWYRQTLGQGPEFLTYFQNEAQLEKSRLLSDRFSAERPKGSFSTLEIQRTEQGDSAMYLCASSFPGVNYGYTFGSGTRLTVV.

The chain couples TRBV5-1 to TRBJ1-2, with TRBD1 matching 8 bases. The CDR3 has 16 residues. Germline V CDR1 and CDR2: SGHRS, YFSETQ. V trimming: 0 bases; J trimming: 8 bases; junction bases outside the gene matches: 12. The CDR3 nucleotides read TGCGCCAGCAGCTTGGGGGCAGGGGGCGAATCGCGAGGCTACACCTTC. Translated: CASSLGAGGESRGYTF.

The chain joins TRBV6-1 to TRBJ2-7; 9 bases line up with TRBD2. Per the germline V gene, CDR1 is MNHNS and CDR2 is SASEGT. The CDR3 covers 14 residues. V shed 2 bases, J shed 9 bases, and the junction held 8 bases outside the gene matches. The CDR3 nucleotides read TGTGCCAGCAGTGAAAGTCACCTAGCGGGACCGCAGTACTTC. Translating gives CASSESHLAGPQYF.

The rearrangement uses TRBV7-9 and TRBJ1-1; D not certain. Germline lookup yields CDR1 SEHNR and CDR2 FQNEAQ (reference sequence). V was trimmed by 0 bases and J by 2 bases, leaving 7 bases between them. The CDR3 length is 14 residues. DNA of the CDR3: TGTGCCAGCAGCTTAGCGGGCACTAACACTGAAGCTTTCTTT. Amino acid sequence: CASSLAGTNTEAFF.

In this sample, this clone turned up a few times. J is TRBJ2-6 and V is TRBV6-1; maybe TRBD1 (5 bases). Germline V gene lookup returns CDR1 MNHNS and CDR2 SASEGT. Trimming pared 3 bases from V and 0 bases from J, leaving 12 bases between. The CDR3 has 17 amino acids. CDR3 protein: CASSDMTENSGANVLTF. In DNA form, the CDR3 reads TGTGCCAGCAGTGATATGACAGAGAACTCTGGGGCCAACGTCCTGACTTTC.

The chain carries TRBV7-8 and TRBJ2-1, with 9 positions matching TRBD1. The germline gives CDR1 SGHVS, CDR2 FQNEAQ. V lost 5 bases, J lost 2 bases, and 4 bases stayed unmatched. This CDR3 region has 15 residues. The CDR3 region has the DNA TGTGCCAGCAGCGCCCGGGACAGGGCCTACAATGAGCAGTTCTTC. Protein sequence: CASSARDRAYNEQFF. The entire variable domain, with the rest obtained from reference TRBV7-8 and TRBJ2-1, is as follows: GAGVSQSPRYKVAKRGQDVALRCDPISGHVSLFWYQQALGQGPEFLTYFQNEAQLDKSGLPSDRFFAERPEGSVSTLKIQRTQQEDSAVYLCASSARDRAYNEQFFGPGTRLTVL.

This chain uses TRBV6-4 with TRBJ2-1, with D perhaps matching TRBD2 (7 bases). Trimming shortened V by 6 bases and J by 7 bases, and 13 bases separated the two germline ends. The V gene's germline CDR1 is MRHNA and CDR2 SNTAGT. The CDR3 is 13 amino acids. CDR3 residues: CASRRGGTNEQFF. The CDR3 DNA reads TGTGCCAGCAGAAGGGGGGGGACGAATGAGCAGTTCTTC.

The gene calls are TRBV6-1 and TRBJ1-5; tentative D call: TRBD1 (5 bases). Looked up from germline, CDR1 is MNHNS and CDR2 is SASEGT. The CDR3 loop spans 13 amino acids. Between the trimmed V and J ends, which lost 3 bases and 5 bases, there was a span of 8 bases. Here the CDR3 reads CASSDSGYQPQHF. As DNA, the CDR3 is TGTGCCAGCAGTGATTCAGGGTATCAGCCCCAGCATTTT.

This chain links TRBV2 with TRBJ2-2; 7 bases align to TRBD2. The CDR3 consists of 14 residues. From germline, CDR1 is SNHLY and CDR2 FYNNEI. The V and J ends lost 7 bases and 4 bases, in that order; junction bases with no gene match: 6. CDR3 sequence reads: CASNFGGSTGELFF. DNA of the CDR3: TGTGCCAGCAATTTCGGCGGGAGCACCGGGGAGCTGTTTTTT.

The V gene is TRBV11-2, the J gene TRBJ2-5; weak D call: TRBD2 (6 bases). Trimming shortened V by 3 bases and J by 2 bases, and 10 bases separated the two germline ends. Germline-derived CDR1 and CDR2 are SGHAT and FQNNGV. The CDR3 runs to 14 residues. This CDR3 is CASSFTGGQETQYF. The CDR3 DNA follows: TGTGCCAGCAGCTTTACTGGGGGGCAAGAGACCCAGTACTTC.

The rearrangement uses TRBV2 and TRBJ2-3, with 16 bases fitting TRBD2. V shed 2 bases, J shed 4 bases, and the junction held 9 bases outside the gene matches. The CDR3 totals 19 residues. Germline values: CDR1 SNHLY, CDR2 FYNNEI. DNA of the CDR3: TGTGCCAGCAGTGAAACCGGGACTAGCGGGGGGGCCAGCCCAGATACGCAGTATTTT. It codes for CASSETGTSGGASPDTQYF.